A single sample is the source of the 8 T cell receptor beta chains below, sequenced in a study of T-cell reconstitution after alpha-beta-depleted transplantation in children. Construction of the TCRbeta library involved unique molecular identifiers. TCRdb fed the PCR reads into MiXCR, producing one record per CDR3 protein. Here the sample spans roughly 200,000 distinct CDR3 sequences, 9.5% to 13% being singletons. The sample here was PBMCs, taken before TCRalphabeta/CD19-depleted stem cell transplant. All receptors come from a child under two years old with acute myeloid leukemia, due to receive a stem cell transplant.

This clonotype has a count of ten or more. CDR3 protein: CAWSRQGRGKLFF. The CDR3 DNA reads TGTGCCTGGAGTAGGCAGGGGAGAGGAAAACTGTTTTTT. This sequence joins TRBV30 and TRBJ1-4, with a weak D call TRBD1 (6 bases). The CDR3 covers 13 residues. Trimming cost V 2 bases and J 10 bases, with 14 bases left between them. Germline CDR1 and CDR2: GTSNPN and SVGIG (reference sequence). The full variable domain, with the rest looked up from reference TRBV30 and TRBJ1-4, is SQTIHQWPATLVQPVGSPLSLECTVEGTSNPNLYWYRQAAGRGLQLLFYSVGIGQISSEVPQNLSASRPQDRQFILSSKKLLLSDSGFYLCAWSRQGRGKLFFGSGTQLSVL.

The chain links TRBV20-1 to TRBJ2-5; 10 bases match TRBD1. The CDR3 is 14 residues long. V shed 6 bases and J 5 bases; nucleotides not matched to a gene: 9. Germline V CDR1 and CDR2: DFQATT, SNEGSKA (reference sequence). The CDR3 coding sequence is TGCAGTGCCCCCCTGGGGACAGGGGTGGAGACCCAGTACTTC. Its protein product is CSAPLGTGVETQYF.

A note on this clonotype: A much larger clone lies a single base off, so this may be a read error. The rearrangement uses TRBV24-1 and TRBJ1-5; D is unresolved. This CDR3 contains 13 residues. The germline V gene encodes CDR1 KGHDR and CDR2 SFDVKD. The CDR3 DNA reads TGTGCCACCAGTGATTTGGGGGATCAGCGCCAGCATTTT. It codes for CATSDLGDQRQHF.

This clonotype occurred many times. The chain uses TRBV12-3 or TRBV12-4 and TRBJ2-3; 7 positions agree with TRBD2. The CDR3 spans 14 residues. The ends lost 1 base at V and 6 bases at J; junction bases unmatched: 4. CDR3: CASSLGGSGDTQYF. In nucleotides, the CDR3 is TGTGCCAGCAGTTTAGGAGGTAGCGGGGATACGCAGTATTTT.

The table lists this clonotype with many counts. This chain connects TRBV14 to TRBJ2-1; D not certain. From germline, CDR1 is SGHDN and CDR2 FVKESK. V was shortened by 4 bases and J by 5 bases, with 9 bases between the two germline ends. CDR3 length equals 13 residues. CDR3: CASSPLGNNEQFF. CDR3 in DNA: TGTGCCAGCAGCCCCCTAGGGAACAATGAGCAGTTCTTC. The full variable domain, its missing parts supplied by reference TRBV14 and TRBJ2-1, is EAGVTQFPSHSVIEKGQTVTLRCDPISGHDNLYWYRRVMGKEIKFLLHFVKESKQDESGMPNNRFLAERTGGTYSTLKVQPAELEDSGVYFCASSPLGNNEQFFGPGTRLTVL.

This clonotype has at least ten counts. The genes are TRBV2 and TRBJ2-7, with no clear D. Germline CDR1 reads SNHLY; CDR2 reads FYNNEI. V lost 6 bases and J 10 bases, leaving 13 bases between the germline ends. The CDR3 totals 11 residues. CDR3 sequence: CASRDYLEQYF. The CDR3 DNA reads as TGTGCCAGCAGAGATTACTTGGAACAGTACTTC.

This clonotype was found many times. V is TRBV15 and J is TRBJ2-1, with D perhaps TRBD1 (6 bases). V shed 9 bases and J shed 5 bases, with 11 bases lying between them. Germline loops: CDR1 LNHNV, CDR2 YYDKDF (reference sequence). CDR3 size: 12 residues. CDR3 sequence: CATRRTDNEQFF. The CDR3 DNA reads TGTGCCACGAGGAGGACAGACAATGAGCAGTTCTTC.

This clonotype was observed at least ten times. The V and J genes are TRBV5-1 and TRBJ2-5, with D perhaps TRBD1 (5 bases). The CDR3 loop spans 15 amino acids. Trimming took 3 bases from V and 2 from J, leaving 14 bases between them. Per the germline V gene, CDR1 is SGHRS and CDR2 is YFSETQ. The CDR3 DNA reads TGCGCCAGCAGCTATTCGGCAGGGTGGCAAGAGACCCAGTACTTC. It yields the protein CASSYSAGWQETQYF. The full variable domain, in which reference TRBV5-1 and TRBJ2-5 provide the parts outside the CDR3, is KAGVTQTPRYLIKTRGQQVTLSCSPISGHRSVSWYQQTPGQGLQFLFEYFSETQRNKGNFPGRFSGRQFSNSRSEMNVSTLELGDSALYLCASSYSAGWQETQYFGPGTRLLVL.